This T cell receptor beta chain was sequenced during a study of shared clonotypes between healthy human individuals. Points from the study as a whole: Relative to memory subsets, naive subsets generally showed larger estimated richness. Among donors, the sharing of clonotypes was expected to be influenced by sequencing depth.

Comment on this clone: Its antigen is unidentified.

CDR3 length: 15 residues. CDR1 is SGHVS and CDR2 is FNYEAQ in the germline V gene. V lost 4 bases to trimming and J lost 5 bases; unmatched junction nucleotides: 10. Healthy HIV-negative adults without recent acute infections or vaccinations served as donors. Assay: immunoSEQ multiplex PCR; the TCRdb copy retains only in-frame clones and omits some. The sample contains approximately 1.4 million clones, 95% to 99% of which appear only once. The specimen was naive CD4+ T cells sorted from blood. The subset is: CD45RA+ positively selected. The receptor was derived from a man aged 30 to 39 in good health. The chain joins TRBV7-6 to TRBJ2-5; 7 bases match TRBD2. The CDR3 is CASSWAQGAGETQYF. The CDR3 DNA reads TGTGCCAGCAGCTGGGCTCAGGGAGCGGGGGAGACCCAGTACTTC.